Shown below are 28 T cell receptor beta chains from a single sample sequenced in a study of metastatic and nonmetastatic thyroid tumors. MiXCR reprocessed the PCR reads for TCRdb. Counted here are around 23,000 clones, roughly 22% occurring once; the ten biggest clones make up approximately 13%. Thyroid surgery took place with no prior treatment in any patient. The specimen sequenced was tumor tissue. All receptors come from a female donor with papillary thyroid cancer or a benign thyroid nodule (not recorded which). Some clones in this sample may be carry-over from other donors' samples.

The chain employs TRBV6-2 or TRBV6-3 and TRBJ1-5; no clear D gene. There are 15 residues in the CDR3. With 0 bases removed from V and 2 bases from J, the gap between germline ends came to 8 bases. The germline gives CDR1 MNHEY, CDR2 SVGEGT. As DNA, the CDR3 is TGTGCCAGCAGTTACTCATTCGCGGGCAATCAGCCCCAGCATTTT. Protein sequence: CASSYSFAGNQPQHF.

This clone was seen ten or more times. Possible read error: a much larger clone is one base away. The gene calls are TRBV5-1 and TRBJ2-3; D perhaps matches TRBD2 (6 bases). CDR3 length: 14 residues. Germline V gene data show CDR1 as SGHRS and CDR2 as YFSETQ. The CDR3 DNA reads as TGCGCCAGCAGCCCCGGGACTCAAGGGGATACGCGGTATTTT. This codes for CASSPGTQGDTRYF.

By sample fraction, this clone is large. The chain is built from TRBV6-2 or TRBV6-3 and TRBJ2-3; D is unclear. The CDR3 is made up of 14 amino acids. Trimming cost V 0 bases and J 6 bases, with 10 bases left between them. Germline values: CDR1 MNHEY, CDR2 SVGEGT. The CDR3 reads CASSYSMSSDTQYF. The CDR3 DNA reads as TGTGCCAGCAGTTACTCGATGTCGTCGGATACGCAGTATTTT.

Relative to its sample, this clone is medium-sized (0.01 to 0.1%). Other DNA sequences in this specimen translate into the identical CDR3. The V gene is TRBV19, the J gene TRBJ1-2; TRBD1 is a possible D gene (6 bases). The germline CDR1 and CDR2 sequences are LNHDA and SQIVND (reference sequence). This CDR3 is 11 amino acids long. Trimming pared 6 bases from V and 13 bases from J, leaving 15 bases between. The DNA of the CDR3 is TGTGCCAGTAGGGCCCCAGGGGAGTCCACCTTC. It specifies CASRAPGESTF.

This clone was counted only a few times. The V gene is TRBV6-5, the J gene TRBJ2-7; no clear D. There are 15 residues in the CDR3. V lost 0 bases and J 2 bases, leaving 11 bases between the germline ends. Germline V gives CDR1 MNHEY, CDR2 SVGAGI. For the CDR3, the DNA is TGTGCCAGCAGTTACTCGAGGCAGTTTACCTACGAGCAGTACTTC. Translating gives CASSYSRQFTYEQYF.

The rearrangement uses TRBV3-1 and TRBJ2-1; no firm D call. The CDR3 extends over 14 amino acids. Germline V gene sequence: CDR1 LGHDT, CDR2 YNNKEL (reference sequence). Trimming stripped 1 base from V and 10 bases from J, with 14 bases between. CDR3 residues: CASSQGHLAGEQFF. DNA for the CDR3: TGTGCCAGCAGCCAAGGACACTTAGCTGGCGAGCAGTTCTTC.

The sample holds many counts of this clone. The V gene is TRBV24-1, the J gene TRBJ1-1; D is unclear. V lost 7 bases and J lost 0, with 20 bases in between. The germline V gene has CDR1 KGHDR and CDR2 SFDVKD. CDR3 length equals 17 residues. CDR3 loop: CATRPSGGILLNTEAFF. CDR3 coding DNA: TGTGCCACCAGGCCCTCGGGCGGGATATTATTGAACACTGAAGCTTTCTTT.

The table lists this clone with many counts. The chain carries TRBV3-1 and TRBJ2-5, with 9 bases aligning to TRBD1. CDR1 is LGHDT and CDR2 is YNNKEL in the germline V gene (reference sequence). Trimming at V came to 6 bases and at J to 6 bases, leaving 5 bases not matched to a gene. This CDR3 contains 13 residues. Here the CDR3 reads CASSLQGAKTQYF. CDR3 nucleotides: TGTGCCAGCAGTCTACAGGGGGCAAAGACCCAGTACTTC.

This clone came up a few times. The rearrangement joins TRBV30 to TRBJ2-7; D may be TRBD1 (6 bases). Looked up from germline, CDR1 is GTSNPN and CDR2 is SVGIG (reference sequence). V was pared by 2 bases and J by 5 bases, with 19 bases between. The length of the CDR3 is 15 residues. The CDR3 DNA is TGTGCCTGGAGTACAAACAGGGTCCGTGGCGACGAGCAGTACTTC. This sequence encodes CAWSTNRVRGDEQYF.

This clone was counted only a few times. J is TRBJ2-1 and V is TRBV20-1, with TRBD2 as a possible D gene (6 bases). Looked up from germline, CDR1 is DFQATT and CDR2 is SNEGSKA (reference sequence). This CDR3 contains 16 residues. V lost 3 bases to trimming and J lost 0 bases, with 15 bases between them. CDR3 DNA sequence: TGCAGTGCTAGGGCCCGAGGCGGGGCCTCCTACAATGAGCAGTTCTTC. Encoded protein: CSARARGGASYNEQFF.

Only a few counts were recorded for this clone. The chain has TRBV5-5 and TRBJ2-1; D is unclear. Germline V gives CDR1 SGHKS, CDR2 YYEKEE (reference sequence). The CDR3 extends over 15 amino acids. V was cut by 0 bases and J by 0 bases, with 7 bases left in between. The CDR3 spells CASSLVSDSYNEQFF. CDR3 coding DNA: TGTGCCAGCAGCTTGGTCAGTGACTCCTACAATGAGCAGTTCTTC. The full variable domain, in which reference TRBV5-5 and TRBJ2-1 provide the parts outside the CDR3, is DAGVTQSPTHLIKTRGQQVTLRCSPISGHKSVSWYQQVLGQGPQFIFQYYEKEERGRGNFPDRFSARQFPNYSSELNVNALLLGDSALYLCASSLVSDSYNEQFFGPGTRLTVL.

Sample share makes this clone medium-sized. J is TRBJ2-5 and V is TRBV12-3 or TRBV12-4; D could derive from TRBD1 or TRBD2 (5 bases each). This CDR3 is built from 13 residues. V lost 0 bases and J 4 bases, leaving 6 bases between the germline ends. CDR3 bases: TGTGCCAGCAGTTTAGCGGGGACAGAGACCCAGTACTTC. This gives the protein CASSLAGTETQYF.

This clone was counted a few times. V gene TRBV27 combines with J gene TRBJ1-2; 9 positions agree with TRBD1. Germline CDR1 and CDR2: MNHEY and SMNVEV (reference sequence). The CDR3 loop spans 14 amino acids. V shed 2 bases and J 5 bases; nucleotides not matched to a gene: 3. CDR3 in DNA: TGTGCCAGCAGTTTAGGGACAGGGTTTTATGGCTACACCTTC. It translates to CASSLGTGFYGYTF.

This clone was observed many times. CDR3 nucleotides: TGTGCCAGCAGCTCCCTCATGTGGACTAGCGGGAGCTCCTACGAGCAGTACTTC. It encodes CASSSLMWTSGSSYEQYF. V gene TRBV5-6 combines with J gene TRBJ2-7, with 13 nucleotides matching TRBD2. V lost 3 bases to trimming and J lost 0 bases; unmatched junction nucleotides: 9. The CDR3 covers 18 residues. Germline lookup yields CDR1 SGHDT and CDR2 YYEEEE.

This clone was detected ten times or more. The same CDR3 also results from other DNA sequences found in this sample. The rearrangement links TRBV20-1 to TRBJ2-3; maybe TRBD2 (5 bases). V was shortened by 5 bases and J by 2 bases, with 8 bases between the two germline ends. CDR1 and CDR2 from the germline V gene are DFQATT and SNEGSKA (reference sequence). This CDR3 comprises 12 residues. For the CDR3, the DNA is TGCAGTGCTTTTCGGGACACAGATACGCAGTATTTT. Protein product: CSAFRDTDTQYF.

Comment on this clone: Different DNA sequences within this sample yield the same CDR3. V usage is TRBV30 and J usage is TRBJ2-3, with no clear D. Germline CDR1 reads GTSNPN; CDR2 reads SVGIG (reference sequence). The CDR3 loop spans 13 amino acids. Deletions cut 3 bases from V and 6 bases from J, with 13 bases between. Here the CDR3 reads CAWSAGAPDTQYF. The CDR3 nucleotides read TGTGCCTGGAGCGCAGGAGCTCCCGATACGCAGTATTTT.

This clone was observed many times. The rearrangement uses TRBV24-1 and TRBJ2-3, with 8 positions matching TRBD2. Germline V gene lookup returns CDR1 KGHDR and CDR2 SFDVKD. Trimming took 4 bases from V and 7 from J; bases not matched to a gene: 6. The CDR3 contains 14 residues. CDR3 region: CATSEREGRNTQYF. The DNA for the CDR3 is TGTGCCACCAGTGAACGGGAGGGCCGGAATACGCAGTATTTT.

Judged by abundance, this clone is medium-sized. The chain has TRBV4-2 and TRBJ2-1, with TRBD2 as a possible D gene (5 bases). The CDR3 sequence is 14 residues long. CDR1 is LGHNA, CDR2 YNFKEQ, per germline. V gave up 8 bases and J gave up 4 bases, with 15 bases separating them. The CDR3 is CASRAGVPYNEQFF. CDR3 coding DNA: TGTGCCAGCCGGGCCGGGGTGCCGTACAATGAGCAGTTCTTC.

This sequence joins TRBV20-1 and TRBJ2-3; 7 positions agree with TRBD2. Germline assignment: CDR1 DFQATT and CDR2 SNEGSKA (reference sequence). This CDR3 comprises 15 residues. The V gene end was trimmed by 3 bases and the J gene end by 0 bases; junction bases not matched to a gene: 6. CDR3 sequence: CSARGGGTSTDTQYF. The CDR3 DNA sequence: TGCAGTGCTAGGGGGGGAGGGACTAGCACAGATACGCAGTATTTT.

The chain couples TRBV24-1 to TRBJ2-1, with 13 positions matching TRBD2. The junction had 6 bases not matched to a gene; V was cut back by 5 bases and J by 0 bases. Germline CDR1 is KGHDR and CDR2 is SFDVKD. The CDR3 is made up of 18 amino acids. CDR3 sequence (DNA): TGTGCCACCAGTGTTGGGACTAGCGGGATGTACTCCTACAATGAGCAGTTCTTC. This gives the protein CATSVGTSGMYSYNEQFF.

There are a few counts of this clone. The V gene is TRBV5-1, the J gene TRBJ2-7; 8 nucleotides align to TRBD2. This CDR3 has 15 residues. Germline trimming cut 0 bases from V and 2 bases from J; bases unmatched to any gene: 4. Germline V CDR1 and CDR2: SGHRS, YFSETQ. CDR3 coding DNA: TGCGCCAGCAGCTTGGTAGCGGGAAATCCCTACGAGCAGTACTTC. Translated: CASSLVAGNPYEQYF.

Judged by abundance, this clone is medium-sized. The chain joins TRBV2 to TRBJ2-7; 9 nucleotides match TRBD1. The junction had 11 bases not matched to a gene; V was cut back by 7 bases and J by 1 base. This CDR3 has 16 amino acids. The germline gives CDR1 SNHLY, CDR2 FYNNEI. CDR3 sequence reads: CASTESGTGNSYEQYF. Here the CDR3 DNA reads TGTGCCAGCACCGAAAGTGGGACAGGGAATTCCTACGAGCAGTACTTC. Together with reference TRBV2 and TRBJ2-7, the CDR3 gives the full variable domain: EPEVTQTPSHQVTQMGQEVILRCVPISNHLYFYWYRQILGQKVEFLVSFYNNEISEKSEIFDDQFSVERPDGSNFTLKIRSTKLEDSAMYFCASTESGTGNSYEQYFGPGTRLTVT.

A remark on this clone: Being one base from a much bigger clone, this may be a read error. The sample has other DNA sequences that encode this CDR3 too. The chain has TRBV30 and TRBJ1-1, with D unclear. Germline V lookup: CDR1 GTSNPN, CDR2 SVGIG (reference sequence). There are 12 residues in the CDR3. The CDR3 is CAWSTRPWKAFF. The DNA of the CDR3 is TGTGCCTGGAGTACACGACCTTGGAAAGCATTCTTT.

The genes are TRBV4-2 and TRBJ1-5; TRBD1 is a possible D gene (5 bases). Germline V gene sequence: CDR1 LGHNA, CDR2 YNFKEQ. The CDR3 loop spans 18 amino acids. Deletions cut 0 bases from V and 7 bases from J, with 22 bases between. The CDR3 bases are TGTGCCAGCAGCCAAGAGACCGGGACGGGAGATGGAATGCAGCCCCAGCATTTT. Translating gives CASSQETGTGDGMQPQHF.

This chain connects TRBV28 to TRBJ2-7, with D possibly being TRBD2 (5 bases). Between the trimmed V and J ends, which lost 5 bases and 2 bases, there was a span of 13 bases. This CDR3 has 14 amino acids. Germline V CDR1 and CDR2: MDHEN, SYDVKM. The CDR3 loop reads CASSPPDLAYEQYF. CDR3 bases: TGTGCCAGCAGTCCCCCGGACTTGGCCTACGAGCAGTACTTC.

Many counts were recorded for this clone. This chain connects TRBV5-1 to TRBJ2-5; 8 bases line up with TRBD2. The germline V gene has CDR1 SGHRS and CDR2 YFSETQ. The CDR3 has 12 residues. V trimming: 4 bases; J trimming: 5 bases; junction bases outside the gene matches: 1. The CDR3 DNA is TGCGCCAGCAGCCGGGAGGGTGAGACCCAGTACTTC. It encodes CASSREGETQYF.

This clone was picked up many times. The chain carries TRBV29-1 and TRBJ2-7; a weak D match, TRBD2 (7 bases). The CDR3 contains 13 residues. CDR1 SQVTM and CDR2 ANQGSEA come from the germline V gene. V was clipped by 5 bases and J by 4 bases, with 15 bases between them. The CDR3 reads CSVNKGGPYEQYF. CDR3 nucleotide sequence: TGCAGCGTTAATAAGGGGGGGCCTTACGAGCAGTACTTC.

This clone was detected many times. The V and J genes are TRBV6-1 and TRBJ1-6, with D possibly matching TRBD1 (6 bases). V shed 7 bases and J shed 7 bases, with 14 bases lying between them. CDR1 is MNHNS and CDR2 is SASEGT in the germline V gene. CDR3 size: 14 residues. Here the CDR3 reads CASNPGERNSPLHF. DNA of the CDR3: TGTGCCAGCAACCCAGGGGAGAGGAATTCACCCCTCCACTTT.